This record concerns one T cell receptor beta chain sequence. This entry is derived from a study of technical replicates of blood from several donors. Method: immunoSEQ multiplex PCR; TCRdb's copy keeps in-frame clones and lacks some. The repertoire holds 9,500 to 15,000 clones, with 92% as singletons. Per germline, CDR1 MNHEY and CDR2 SMNVEV (reference sequence). There are 20 residues in the CDR3. Unmatched junction bases numbered 18, after V lost 5 bases and J lost 3 bases. The chain couples TRBV27 to TRBJ2-1; 11 nucleotides align to TRBD2. This TCR came from a human donor in good health. The material sequenced was PBMCs. The DNA of the CDR3 is TGTGCCAGCAGTCCTATACTAGCGGGAGTTCCCTACGGGAGCTACAATGAGCAGTTCTTC. As protein: CASSPILAGVPYGSYNEQFF.